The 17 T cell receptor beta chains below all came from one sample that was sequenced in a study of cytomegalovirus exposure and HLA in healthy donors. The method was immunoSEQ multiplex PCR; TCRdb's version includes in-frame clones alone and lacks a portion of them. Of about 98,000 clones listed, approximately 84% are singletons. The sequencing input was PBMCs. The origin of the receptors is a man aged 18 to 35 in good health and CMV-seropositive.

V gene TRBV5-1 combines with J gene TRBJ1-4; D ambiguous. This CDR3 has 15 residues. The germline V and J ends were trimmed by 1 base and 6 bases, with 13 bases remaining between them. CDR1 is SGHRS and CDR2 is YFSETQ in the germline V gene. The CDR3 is CASSLYGPADEKLFF. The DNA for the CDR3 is TGCGCCAGCAGCTTGTATGGGCCGGCCGATGAAAAACTGTTTTTT.

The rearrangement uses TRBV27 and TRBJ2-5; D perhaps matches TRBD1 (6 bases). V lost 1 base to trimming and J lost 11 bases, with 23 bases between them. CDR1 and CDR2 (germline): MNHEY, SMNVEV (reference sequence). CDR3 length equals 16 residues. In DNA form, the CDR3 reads TGTGCCAGCAGTTTATTTCGGGCTATGGGGGCAGGACCTCAGTACTTC. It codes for CASSLFRAMGAGPQYF.

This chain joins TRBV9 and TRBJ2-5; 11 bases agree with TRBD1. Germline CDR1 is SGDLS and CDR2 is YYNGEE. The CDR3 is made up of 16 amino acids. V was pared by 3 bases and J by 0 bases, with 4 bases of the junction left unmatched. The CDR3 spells CASSGGTGGYQETQYF. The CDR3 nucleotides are TGTGCCAGCAGCGGCGGGACAGGGGGGTACCAAGAGACCCAGTACTTC.

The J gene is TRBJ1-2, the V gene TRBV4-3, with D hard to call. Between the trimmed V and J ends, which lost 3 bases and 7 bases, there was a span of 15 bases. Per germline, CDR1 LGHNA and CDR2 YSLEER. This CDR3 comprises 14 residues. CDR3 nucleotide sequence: TGCGCCAGCAGCCAGCATTATTCGCGGGCTGGCTACACCTTC. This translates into CASSQHYSRAGYTF.

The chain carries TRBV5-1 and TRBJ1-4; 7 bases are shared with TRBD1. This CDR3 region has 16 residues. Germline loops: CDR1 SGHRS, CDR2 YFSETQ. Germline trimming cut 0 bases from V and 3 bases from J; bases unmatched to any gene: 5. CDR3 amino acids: CASSLGRTGANEKLFF. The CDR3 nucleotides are TGCGCCAGCAGCTTGGGCCGGACAGGAGCTAATGAAAAACTGTTTTTT. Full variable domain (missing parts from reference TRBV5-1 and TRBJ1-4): KAGVTQTPRYLIKTRGQQVTLSCSPISGHRSVSWYQQTPGQGLQFLFEYFSETQRNKGNFPGRFSGRQFSNSRSEMNVSTLELGDSALYLCASSLGRTGANEKLFFGSGTQLSVL.

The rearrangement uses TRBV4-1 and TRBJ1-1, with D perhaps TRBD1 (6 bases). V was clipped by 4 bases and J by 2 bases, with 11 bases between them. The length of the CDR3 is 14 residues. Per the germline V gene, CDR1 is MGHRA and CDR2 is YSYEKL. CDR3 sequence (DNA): TGCGCCAGCAGCCCCGGGGACATTAACACTGAAGCTTTCTTT. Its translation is CASSPGDINTEAFF.

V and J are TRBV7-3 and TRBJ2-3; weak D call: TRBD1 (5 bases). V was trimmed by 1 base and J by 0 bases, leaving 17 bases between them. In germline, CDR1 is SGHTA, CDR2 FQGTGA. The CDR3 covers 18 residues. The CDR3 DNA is TGTGCCAGCAGCTTAAAGGTCGACAGCCACACTAGCACAGATACGCAGTATTTT. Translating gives CASSLKVDSHTSTDTQYF.

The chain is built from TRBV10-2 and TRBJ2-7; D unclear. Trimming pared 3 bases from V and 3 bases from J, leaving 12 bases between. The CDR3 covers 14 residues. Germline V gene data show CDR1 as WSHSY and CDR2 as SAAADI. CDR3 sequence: CASSDERAYYEQYF. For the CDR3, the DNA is TGCGCCAGCAGTGATGAGAGAGCATACTACGAGCAGTACTTC.

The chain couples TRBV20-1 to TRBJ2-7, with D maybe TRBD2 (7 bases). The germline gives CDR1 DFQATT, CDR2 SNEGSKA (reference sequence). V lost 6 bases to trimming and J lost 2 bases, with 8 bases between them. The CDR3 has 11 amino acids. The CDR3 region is CSARGPYEQYF. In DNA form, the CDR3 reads TGCAGTGCGCGGGGGCCCTACGAGCAGTACTTC.

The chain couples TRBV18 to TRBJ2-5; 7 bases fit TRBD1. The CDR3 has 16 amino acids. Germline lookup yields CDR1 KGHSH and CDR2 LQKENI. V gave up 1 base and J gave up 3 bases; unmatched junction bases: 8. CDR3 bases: TGTGCCAGCTCACCACAGGGGACAGATGGAGAAGAGACCCAGTACTTC. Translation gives CASSPQGTDGEETQYF.

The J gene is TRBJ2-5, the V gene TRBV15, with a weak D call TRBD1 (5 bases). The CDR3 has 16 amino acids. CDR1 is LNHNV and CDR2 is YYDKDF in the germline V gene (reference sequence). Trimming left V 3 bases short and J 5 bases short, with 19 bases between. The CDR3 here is CATSSSDRTLRETQYF. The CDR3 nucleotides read TGTGCCACCAGCAGCTCTGACAGAACACTGCGGGAGACCCAGTACTTC.

DNA for the CDR3: TGTGCCAGCAGTATCCCGGACAGGGGACGAGGCTACACCTTC. As protein: CASSIPDRGRGYTF. J is TRBJ1-2 and V is TRBV28; 9 nucleotides align to TRBD1. The CDR3 spans 14 residues. Per the germline V gene, CDR1 is MDHEN and CDR2 is SYDVKM. V trimming: 5 bases; J trimming: 8 bases; junction bases outside the gene matches: 9.

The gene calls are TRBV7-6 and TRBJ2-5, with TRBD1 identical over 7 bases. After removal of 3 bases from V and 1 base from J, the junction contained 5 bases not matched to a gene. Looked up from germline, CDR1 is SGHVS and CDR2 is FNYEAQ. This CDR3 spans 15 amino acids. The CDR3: CASSFTGALQETQYF. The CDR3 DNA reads TGTGCCAGCAGCTTTACAGGGGCCCTCCAAGAGACCCAGTACTTC. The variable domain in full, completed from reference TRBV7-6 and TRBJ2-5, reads GAGVSQSPRYKVTKRGQDVALRCDPISGHVSLYWYRQALGQGPEFLTYFNYEAQQDKSGLPNDRFSAERPEGSISTLTIQRTEQRDSAMYRCASSFTGALQETQYFGPGTRLLVL.

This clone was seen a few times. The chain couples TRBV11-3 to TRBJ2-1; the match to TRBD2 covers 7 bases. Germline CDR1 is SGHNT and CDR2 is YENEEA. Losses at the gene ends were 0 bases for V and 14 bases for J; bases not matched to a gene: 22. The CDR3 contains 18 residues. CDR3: CASSLDQGGTTLTGPEFF. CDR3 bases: TGTGCCAGCAGCTTAGATCAGGGTGGGACTACCCTAACCGGACCGGAGTTCTTC.

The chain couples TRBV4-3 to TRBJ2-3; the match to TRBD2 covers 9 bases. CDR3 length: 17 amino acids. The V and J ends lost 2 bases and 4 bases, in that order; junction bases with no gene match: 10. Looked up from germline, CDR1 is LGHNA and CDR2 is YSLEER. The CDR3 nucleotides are TGCGCCAGCAGCCAATTTAAGGGACTAGCTAATTCAGATACGCAGTATTTT. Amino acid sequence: CASSQFKGLANSDTQYF.

The CDR3 nucleotides are TGTGCCAGCAGCCTCCAACAGGAGACTGAAGCTTTCTTT. It is translated as CASSLQQETEAFF. The V and J genes are TRBV11-2 and TRBJ1-1, with D maybe TRBD1 (5 bases). The CDR3 has 13 residues. V was clipped by 5 bases and J by 5 bases, with 12 bases between them. Germline CDR1 is SGHAT and CDR2 is FQNNGV.

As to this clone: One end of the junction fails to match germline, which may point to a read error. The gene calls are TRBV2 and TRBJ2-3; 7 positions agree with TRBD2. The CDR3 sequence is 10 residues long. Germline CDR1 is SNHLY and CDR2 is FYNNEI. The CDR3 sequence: CASSELLAVF. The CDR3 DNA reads TGTGCCAGCAGTGAATTGCTAGCGGTATTT.